The present entry profiles one TCR beta chain with its context. The antigen remains unidentified. The germline V gene encodes CDR1 KGHSH and CDR2 LQKENI. The CDR3 sequence is 16 residues long. V dropped 3 bases and J dropped 0; count of bases not matched to a gene: 3. This sample is drawn from a study of T cell responses to AZD1222 COVID-19 vaccine. General study points: At baseline, just five or six AZD1222 recipients tested seropositive.

The repertoire was sequenced with immunoSEQ multiplex PCR; TCRdb's copy has only in-frame clones and lacks some. The sample shows 100,000 or so clones, 90% of them seen only once. The source of this sequence is an adult in good health. The chain links TRBV18 to TRBJ1-1; the match to TRBD1 covers 11 bases. The specimen was peripheral blood, collected on day 0 of AZD1222 vaccination. Here the CDR3 reads CASSPWTGGMNTEAFF. CDR3 DNA: TGTGCCAGCTCACCCTGGACAGGGGGCATGAACACTGAAGCTTTCTTT.